The entry that follows covers one T cell receptor beta chain sequence. Its antigen is still unknown. No base quality information exists; no much larger clone differs at one position. The library was built by means of the immunoSEQ multiplex PCR assay. Concerning the study's data processing: A statistical classification framework was developed to diagnose cytomegalovirus status using the catalog of TCR beta chain sequences. This is the immuneACCESS table as TCRdb keeps it, with only in-frame sequences that have V and J called. A part of the clones is gone; compared with another copy, unresolved V genes explain less than half, and the rest is unexplained. V, J and clone size reflect that table, while D and trimming were determined from the DNA. Counted in this sample were 52,000 or so clones; about 88% of them appeared once. The ten largest clones take up around 16% of the sample. The record originates from a study of cytomegalovirus exposure and HLA in healthy donors (TCRdb year 2017). In terms of the full investigation: A later analysis indicated that the 100 to 150 validation repertoires were generated on the platform also employed for the 600 to 750 repertoires of the first cohort. The study aimed to test whether cataloging public T cell receptors could reveal signatures of past pathogen exposure. Along with the roughly 670-subject first cohort, a separate validation cohort of 120 different subjects was used. To predict cytomegalovirus infection status, the study brought together high-throughput TCR immunosequencing, statistical association of individual TCRs with disease status, and machine learning. Summary of the overall study and its limitations: A later analysis lacked HLA typing for the validation cohort, so it scored co-occurrence in that cohort across all 110 or so repertoires. In a later analysis, TCRs clustered in the first cohort were found to also tend to co-occur in the approximately 120 validation repertoires, with approximately 93% of cluster scores above 0. Three of the identified cytomegalovirus-associated TCR beta chains were confirmed in vitro to be specific for cytomegalovirus antigens. Most TCR sequences were seen in very few donors, while some public TCRs were found in many individuals. It was suggested by the authors that the approach could potentially be generalized to other disease states and immunological phenotypes. The classifier was reported to diagnose cytomegalovirus status with high specificity and sensitivity in both the original cohort and the validation cohort. The study listed 150 to 200 TCR beta chains as associated with cytomegalovirus.

CDR1 and CDR2 are read off the germline V gene as MDHEN and SYDVKM. Trimming leaves V shorter by 6 bases and J shorter by 10 bases, with the junction holding 10 bases beyond the gene matches. The CDR3 contains 16 residues, cysteine and phenylalanine counted. Just CDR3 DNA is preserved here, 48 bases in frame from base 1. The donors were included in the validation cohort of around 120 subjects, a group kept apart from the roughly 670-subject first cohort. Sequencing used PBMCs. The chain couples TRBV28 to TRBJ2-1; 15 bases in between match TRBD2. This TCR came from a woman between 18 and 30 years old in good health and CMV-seronegative. At the DNA level, the sequence is TGTGCCAGCAGGCCTCGGGGACTAGCGGGAGGAGGAGAGCAGTTCTTC. This encodes CASRPRGLAGGGEQFF.